Listed below are T cell receptor beta chains from one sample, sequenced in a study of T-cell reconstitution after alpha-beta-depleted transplantation in children. TCRdb re-derived calls from the PCR reads in MiXCR, one entry per CDR3 protein. This table has about 830,000 distinct CDR3 sequences, 16% appearing once. The source material was PBMCs, mostly from graft donor cells, sampled 360 days after TCRalphabeta/CD19-depleted stem cell transplant. These receptors originate from a male patient between 10 and 17 years old who had a stem cell transplant for acute lymphoblastic leukemia, so the T cells may come from the graft donor. CDR3s include the opening cysteine and the closing phenylalanine or tryptophan. The D gene is left open where the match is weak. A clone size is listed for some rows: how often the clone was seen (once, few, many), or a class if it is expanded.

j_call v_call d_call cdr3_length clone_size cdr3_aa cdr3_nt
TRBJ2-1 TRBV7-3 TRBD1 16 - CASSERPGQGINEQFF TGTGCCAGCAGCGAACGGCCGGGACAGGGCATCAATGAGCAGTTCTTC
TRBJ1-1 TRBV29-1 - 15 few CSVFPRQAMNTEAFF TGCAGCGTCTTCCCTCGACAGGCCATGAACACTGAAGCTTTCTTT
TRBJ2-7 TRBV14 - 15 - CASSQSPIPTYEQYF TGTGCCAGCAGCCAATCACCAATCCCGACCTACGAGCAGTACTTC
TRBJ2-7 TRBV24-1 - 16 - CATSDLRTELSYEQYF TGTGCCACCAGTGATCTAAGGACGGAACTCTCCTACGAGCAGTACTTC
TRBJ2-1 TRBV6-2/TRBV6-3 TRBD2 17 few CASSFYPRGGIYNEQFF TGTGCCAGCAGTTTTTATCCACGGGGGGGCATTTACAATGAGCAGTTCTTC
TRBJ2-1 TRBV7-3 TRBD2 16 - CASSPGLAVTYNEQFF TGTGCCAGCAGCCCGGGACTAGCGGTCACCTACAATGAGCAGTTCTTC
TRBJ2-3 TRBV29-1 TRBD2 15 many CSEWGSGTAGDTQYF TGCAGTGAGTGGGGTAGCGGGACGGCTGGGGATACGCAGTATTTT
TRBJ1-1 TRBV5-1 - 15 few CASSWESGGGTEAFF TGCGCCAGCAGCTGGGAATCAGGAGGGGGCACTGAAGCTTTCTTT
TRBJ2-7 TRBV4-1 - 16 - CASSQEGAGSRYEQYF TGCGCCAGCAGCCAAGAAGGGGCGGGTTCCCGCTACGAGCAGTACTTC
TRBJ2-7 TRBV5-4 TRBD2 15 - CASSRYGGSSYEQYF TGTGCCAGCAGCCGTTACGGGGGGTCCTCCTACGAGCAGTACTTC